This T cell receptor beta chain comes out of a study of response to subunit inactivated influenza vaccine. Whole-study results and caveats: Few new T cells, the authors suggested, are recruited by each seasonal influenza vaccination.

CDR3 length: 14 residues. Germline loops: CDR1 DFQATT, CDR2 SNEGSKA (reference sequence). Between the trimmed V and J ends, which lost 0 bases and 2 bases, there was a span of 11 bases. Points on this clonotype: What it binds is unknown.

MiXCR, applied by TCRdb to the RT-PCR reads, yields one record per CDR3 protein. The table lists 200,000 to 300,000 distinct CDR3 sequences, more than 9% of them singletons. The gene calls are TRBV20-1 and TRBJ2-7; possible D gene TRBD1, 5 bases. The receptor's source is a middle-aged man who received an inactivated influenza vaccine. Material: non-naive T cells sorted from PBMCs, obtained 14 days before vaccination. The CDR3 here is CSAREWRQTYEQYF. For the CDR3, the DNA is TGCAGTGCTAGAGAATGGAGACAGACCTACGAGCAGTACTTC.